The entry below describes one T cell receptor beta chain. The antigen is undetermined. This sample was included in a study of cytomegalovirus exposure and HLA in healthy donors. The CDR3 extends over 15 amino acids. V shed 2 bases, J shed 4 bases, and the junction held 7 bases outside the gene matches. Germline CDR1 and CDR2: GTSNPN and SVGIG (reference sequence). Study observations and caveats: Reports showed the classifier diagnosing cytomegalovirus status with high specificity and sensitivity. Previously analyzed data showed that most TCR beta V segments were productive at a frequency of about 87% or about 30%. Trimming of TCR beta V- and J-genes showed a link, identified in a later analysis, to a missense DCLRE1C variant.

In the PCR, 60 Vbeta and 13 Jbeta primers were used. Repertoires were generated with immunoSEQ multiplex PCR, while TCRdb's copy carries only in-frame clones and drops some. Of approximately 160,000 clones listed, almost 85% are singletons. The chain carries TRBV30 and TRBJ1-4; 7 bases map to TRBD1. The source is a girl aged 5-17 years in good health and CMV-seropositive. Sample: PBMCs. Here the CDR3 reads CAWSIGQAGNEKLFF. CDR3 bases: TGTGCCTGGAGTATCGGACAGGCTGGTAATGAAAAACTGTTTTTT.